The T cell receptor beta chain under discussion was sequenced for a study of T cells after yellow fever vaccination. The study's findings and limits: Post-booster samples contained most primary-vaccination clones (approximately 96% CD4, almost 90% CD8). The CD4 compartment and the CD8 compartment contained a small share of clonotypes in common.

Each CDR3 protein gets one entry after TCRdb re-called the 5' RACE reads with MiXCR. Among about 220,000 distinct CDR3 sequences, 3% to 3.5% were seen once, and the ten largest hold around 3.2%. Germline values: CDR1 SGHVS, CDR2 FQNEAQ. V gave up 0 bases and J gave up 2 bases; unmatched junction bases: 7. This CDR3 contains 17 residues. This clonotype occurred many times. The antigen is not known. The sequence was obtained from a man aged 18 to 29 who received the YFV17D yellow fever vaccine. The chain has TRBV7-8 and TRBJ2-3; TRBD2 agrees at 8 bases. Sequencing used CD4+ T cells sorted from PBMCs, obtained 10 days after the yellow fever booster vaccination. CDR3 sequence: CASSLAAVAGFTDTQYF. Here the CDR3 DNA reads TGTGCCAGCAGCTTAGCGGCGGTAGCGGGGTTCACAGATACGCAGTATTTT.